These 29 T cell receptor beta chains share one sample of origin, sequenced in a study of untreated major depressive disorder. General study results and limits: TRBV05-01 (Vbeta 5.1) usage was higher in CD4+ T cells of depressed patients than controls.

Sequencing used immunoSEQ multiplex PCR; TCRdb keeps in-frame clones, though not all of them. The sample contains fewer than 30,000 clones, about 91% of which appear only once. The antigens for these receptors are not known. Sequencing was done on a sample of CD4+ T cells from PBMCs. Receptor source: a woman aged 25 to 39 with major depressive disorder.

The chain uses TRBV5-1 and TRBJ1-1; maybe TRBD1 (6 bases). This CDR3 region has 13 residues. V lost 0 bases and J lost 10, with 13 bases in between. From germline, CDR1 is SGHRS and CDR2 YFSETQ. The CDR3 DNA reads as TGCGCCAGCAGCTTGGCCGGACAGAGTTTAGCTTTCTTT. Encoded protein: CASSLAGQSLAFF.

V gene TRBV6-5 combines with J gene TRBJ2-2, with no clear D. The germline V and J ends were trimmed by 5 bases and 1 base, with 8 bases remaining between them. Germline lookup yields CDR1 MNHEY and CDR2 SVGAGI. This CDR3 spans 14 amino acids. The CDR3 region has the DNA TGTGCCAGCAGTACTGACCTGAACACCGGGGAGCTGTTTTTT. Its translation is CASSTDLNTGELFF.

The gene calls are TRBV7-9 and TRBJ1-5, with unresolved D. Germline values: CDR1 SEHNR, CDR2 FQNEAQ (reference sequence). Trimming shortened V by 8 bases and J by 0 bases, and 11 bases separated the two germline ends. The CDR3 extends over 14 amino acids. CDR3 residues: CASPRVYSNQPQHF. The CDR3 nucleotides read TGTGCCAGCCCTAGAGTTTATAGCAATCAGCCCCAGCATTTT. Filled out from reference TRBV7-9 and TRBJ1-5, the complete variable domain reads DTGVSQNPRHKITKRGQNVTFRCDPISEHNRLYWYRQTLGQGPEFLTYFQNEAQLEKSRLLSDRFSAERPKGSFSTLEIQRTEQGDSAMYLCASPRVYSNQPQHFGDGTRLSIL.

V is TRBV11-2 and J is TRBJ2-3; 7 nucleotides agree with TRBD1. The CDR3 totals 17 residues. V lost 5 bases and J lost 2; bases outside the gene matches: 13. The V gene's germline CDR1 is SGHAT and CDR2 FQNNGV. In nucleotides, the CDR3 is TGTGCCAGCAGCCAAGGGGCCGAGGGGGCCCACACAGATACGCAGTATTTT. This translates into CASSQGAEGAHTDTQYF.

V gene TRBV18 combines with J gene TRBJ2-3; tentatively, D is TRBD2 (7 bases). The germline V and J ends were trimmed by 2 bases and 3 bases, with 15 bases remaining between them. The CDR3 covers 16 residues. Germline-derived CDR1 and CDR2 are KGHSH and LQKENI. CDR3 nucleotides: TGTGCCAGCTCACCAGGGACGGGGGGCCGGACAGATACGCAGTATTTT. Translation: CASSPGTGGRTDTQYF.

This chain joins TRBV5-4 and TRBJ2-3; no definite D call. Germline V gene sequence: CDR1 SGHNT, CDR2 YYREEE (reference sequence). V lost 3 bases and J 11 bases, leaving 13 bases between the germline ends. The CDR3 consists of 12 residues. The CDR3 loop is CASSYRTSRQYF. For the CDR3, the DNA is TGTGCCAGCAGCTACCGGACCAGCAGGCAGTATTTT.

The V gene is TRBV9, the J gene TRBJ2-3; 8 bases fit TRBD2. The CDR3 has 16 amino acids. The germline V gene has CDR1 SGDLS and CDR2 YYNGEE. The junction had 3 bases not matched to a gene; V was cut back by 0 bases and J by 0 bases. The DNA for the CDR3 is TGTGCCAGCAGCGTAGGGGAGCGGGGGAGCACAGATACGCAGTATTTT. It yields the protein CASSVGERGSTDTQYF.

Remarks on this clone: At the DNA level, this CDR3 is encoded by other sequences in the same sample as well. The V gene is TRBV27, the J gene TRBJ1-1; D not resolved. Germline loops: CDR1 MNHEY, CDR2 SMNVEV (reference sequence). V was cut by 3 bases and J by 1 base, with 6 bases left in between. The CDR3 length is 13 residues. DNA of the CDR3: TGTGCCAGCAGTTTCCGGGGGAACACTGAAGCTTTCTTT. Protein product: CASSFRGNTEAFF.

V is TRBV7-9 and J is TRBJ2-3; no reliable D call. This CDR3 contains 13 residues. Trimming shortened V by 6 bases and J by 2 bases, and 9 bases separated the two germline ends. Germline V gene lookup returns CDR1 SEHNR and CDR2 FQNEAQ (reference sequence). The CDR3 DNA is TGTGCCAGCAGTTCTCCTAACACAGATACGCAGTATTTT. The encoded protein is CASSSPNTDTQYF.

Worth noting for this clone: At one end the junction does not follow the germline gene, possibly because of a read error. The chain is built from TRBV27 and TRBJ1-2, with unresolved D. Germline V gives CDR1 MNHEY, CDR2 SMNVEV (reference sequence). This CDR3 spans 13 amino acids. CDR3 loop: CASSRVPLIGFSF. CDR3 DNA sequence: TGTGCCAGCAGCCGGGTACCGCTGATCGGTTTTTCCTTC.

J is TRBJ1-6 and V is TRBV7-2, with 9 bases matching TRBD1. The ends lost 5 bases at V and 1 base at J; junction bases unmatched: 9. Germline CDR1 SGHTA, CDR2 FQGNSA. The CDR3 has 18 amino acids. In DNA form, the CDR3 reads TGTGCCAGCAGCATATCACAGGGGGCGCTTTCCTATAATTCACCCCTCCACTTT. This encodes CASSISQGALSYNSPLHF.

The rearrangement joins TRBV20-1 to TRBJ1-2; D gene uncertain. CDR1 is DFQATT and CDR2 is SNEGSKA in the germline V gene (reference sequence). Trimming left V 6 bases short and J 4 bases short, with 9 bases between. This CDR3 contains 11 residues. CDR3 sequence reads: CSANTVYGYTF. CDR3 in DNA: TGCAGTGCCAACACGGTCTATGGCTACACCTTC.

The chain uses TRBV5-4 and TRBJ2-5; D perhaps matches TRBD2 (7 bases). The germline V gene encodes CDR1 SGHNT and CDR2 YYREEE (reference sequence). Trimming cost V 5 bases and J 1 base, with 15 bases left between them. The CDR3 runs to 15 residues. CDR3 residues: CASRDARGAQETQYF. CDR3 sequence (DNA): TGTGCCAGCAGGGACGCCCGGGGGGCCCAAGAGACCCAGTACTTC.

The V gene is TRBV6-1, the J gene TRBJ2-1, with TRBD2 matching 11 bases. The CDR3 is made up of 15 amino acids. In germline, CDR1 is MNHNS, CDR2 SASEGT. J lost 6 bases, V lost 2 bases, and 3 bases had no gene match. DNA for the CDR3: TGTGCCAGCAGTGAATTTAGCGGGGGGGCCAATGAGCAGTTCTTC. Its translation: CASSEFSGGANEQFF.

The genes are TRBV5-6 and TRBJ1-2, with D possibly being TRBD1 (6 bases). Germline-derived CDR1 and CDR2 are SGHDT and YYEEEE. The CDR3 contains 14 residues. The V end was cut by 4 bases, the J end by 2 bases, with 12 bases between. The chain's CDR3 is CASSNIGTNYGYTF. CDR3 DNA sequence: TGTGCCAGCAGCAATATAGGGACAAACTATGGCTACACCTTC. Using reference TRBV5-6 and TRBJ1-2 for the parts outside the CDR3, the full variable domain is DAGVTQSPTHLIKTRGQQVTLRCSPKSGHDTVSWYQQALGQGPQFIFQYYEEEERQRGNFPDRFSGHQFPNYSSELNVNALLLGDSALYLCASSNIGTNYGYTFGSGTRLTVV.

The V gene is TRBV13, the J gene TRBJ2-1, with TRBD1 identical over 10 bases. The CDR3 loop spans 16 amino acids. The germline gives CDR1 PRHDT, CDR2 FYEKMQ (reference sequence). With 5 bases clipped from V and 7 bases from J, the junction kept 11 bases outside the gene matches. The CDR3 nucleotides read TGTGCCAGCAGCGGTAGCGGGACAGGGGCCTTTAATGAGCAGTTCTTC. Translation: CASSGSGTGAFNEQFF.

This chain joins TRBV4-3 and TRBJ2-3; D call uncertain. Germline values: CDR1 LGHNA, CDR2 YSLEER. V was cut by 0 bases and J by 6 bases, with 10 bases left in between. The CDR3 has 14 amino acids. CDR3 coding DNA: TGCGCCAGCAGCCAAGACGGTCCCCGGGATACGCAGTATTTT. This encodes CASSQDGPRDTQYF.

Written as DNA, the CDR3 is TGTGCCAGCGGAGGGGACAGGGATAATTCACCCCTCCACTTT. This encodes CASGGDRDNSPLHF. The genes are TRBV6-1 and TRBJ1-6; TRBD1 agrees at 9 bases. This CDR3 spans 14 amino acids. In germline, CDR1 is MNHNS, CDR2 SASEGT. J was trimmed by 5 bases and V by 8 bases; bases with no gene match: 4.

This clone was picked up a small number of times. The chain links TRBV6-5 to TRBJ2-7; no firm D call. The CDR3 consists of 15 residues. Germline loops: CDR1 MNHEY, CDR2 SVGAGI. The V gene lost 1 base and the J gene lost 1 base, with 11 bases spanning the gap. In DNA, the CDR3 is TGTGCCAGCAGTTACTACCAGGACGTATCCTACGAGCAGTACTTC. Translated, it gives CASSYYQDVSYEQYF.

The chain recombines TRBV5-4 with TRBJ2-5; possible D gene TRBD2, 6 bases. The V end lost 4 bases, the J end lost 2 bases, and 12 bases lay between the germline ends. Germline V gene lookup returns CDR1 SGHNT and CDR2 YYREEE (reference sequence). This CDR3 is built from 14 residues. In nucleotides, the CDR3 is TGTGCCAGCAGCCTGGGGGGAGCACAAGAGACCCAGTACTTC. Amino acids: CASSLGGAQETQYF.

The chain recombines TRBV4-2 with TRBJ2-7, with D possibly being TRBD1 (5 bases). The ends were cut back, 3 bases at V and 2 bases at J, with 17 bases in the middle. The CDR3 is 16 residues long. Germline V gene data show CDR1 as LGHNA and CDR2 as YNFKEQ. The DNA for the CDR3 is TGTGCCAGCAGCCAGGGGCCCTCCGGGTCTACCTACGAGCAGTACTTC. Its translation: CASSQGPSGSTYEQYF.

The J gene is TRBJ2-1, the V gene TRBV4-2, with D possibly TRBD1 on 5 matching bases. Germline values: CDR1 LGHNA, CDR2 YNFKEQ. The V end was cut by 1 base, the J end by 5 bases, with 15 bases between. The CDR3 is made up of 16 amino acids. The CDR3 DNA is TGTGCCAGCAGCCAAGTTAGTAGCCAAGGGGACAATGAGCAGTTCTTC. Translating gives CASSQVSSQGDNEQFF.

The rearrangement joins TRBV7-2 to TRBJ2-7; tentatively, D is TRBD2 (6 bases). V dropped 2 bases and J dropped 4 bases, with 15 bases sitting between them. Germline CDR1 reads SGHTA; CDR2 reads FQGNSA. The CDR3 has 15 residues. The CDR3 DNA sequence: TGTGCCAGCAGCTTATTCGGCGGGACTCTATACGAGCAGTACTTC. As protein: CASSLFGGTLYEQYF.

Regarding this clone: Germline is not matched at one junction end, which may reflect a read error. J is TRBJ2-5 and V is TRBV7-7; 11 nucleotides match TRBD2. This CDR3 is built from 16 residues. Germline CDR1 SSHAT, CDR2 FNYEAQ (reference sequence). CDR3 amino acids: CASSLVAGGRAETQYF. The DNA of the CDR3 is TGTGCTAGCAGCTTAGTAGCGGGGGGGCGTGCGGAGACCCAGTACTTC. The whole variable domain, filled in from reference TRBV7-7 and TRBJ2-5, reads GAGVSQSPRYKVTKRGQDVTLRCDPISSHATLYWYQQALGQGPEFLTYFNYEAQPDKSGLPSDRFSAERPEGSISTLTIQRTEQRDSAMYRCASSLVAGGRAETQYFGPGTRLLVL.

This chain uses TRBV5-5 with TRBJ2-2; unclear D gene. V was cut by 4 bases and J by 6 bases, with 19 bases left in between. Germline assignment: CDR1 SGHKS and CDR2 YYEKEE (reference sequence). CDR3 length: 16 amino acids. CDR3 amino acids: CASSKTGLGMAGELFF. In DNA, the CDR3 is TGTGCCAGCAGCAAAACCGGGTTAGGGATGGCCGGGGAGCTGTTTTTT.

This clone appeared once. The chain employs TRBV19 and TRBJ1-4, with 7 bases identical to TRBD1. V dropped 7 bases and J dropped 2; count of bases not matched to a gene: 4. Germline lookup yields CDR1 LNHDA and CDR2 SQIVND (reference sequence). CDR3 length: 14 amino acids. CDR3 amino acids: CASTTGDTNEKLFF. DNA for the CDR3: TGTGCCAGTACTACAGGGGACACTAATGAAAAACTGTTTTTT.

This clone showed up just a few times. The V gene is TRBV18, the J gene TRBJ2-7; 8 bases are shared with TRBD1. Trimming cost V 5 bases and J 0 bases; bases outside gene matches: 3. CDR3 length: 14 residues. Germline CDR1 and CDR2: KGHSH and LQKENI. The CDR3 loop is CASSRDRSSYEQYF. For the CDR3, the DNA is TGTGCCAGCTCAAGGGACAGGAGCTCCTACGAGCAGTACTTC.

This clone was seen more than once but under ten times. The chain is built from TRBV29-1 and TRBJ2-1; 10 bases align to TRBD2. Trimming at V came to 1 base and at J to 4 bases, leaving 7 bases not matched to a gene. The CDR3 has 16 amino acids. Germline CDR1 SQVTM, CDR2 ANQGSEA. The CDR3 protein is CSVEGTLAGGYNEQFF. The DNA for the CDR3 is TGCAGCGTTGAAGGGACTTTAGCGGGGGGTTACAATGAGCAGTTCTTC.

In this sample, this clone turned up a few times. The chain employs TRBV6-6 and TRBJ2-7, with D possibly matching TRBD2 (6 bases). The CDR3 contains 15 residues. The V and J ends lost 6 bases and 3 bases respectively, with 18 bases between them. Germline lookup yields CDR1 MNHNY and CDR2 SVGAGI (reference sequence). CDR3 DNA sequence: TGTGCCAGCAGCAAACCATCCGGGACTTACTACGAGCAGTACTTC. Its protein is CASSKPSGTYYEQYF.